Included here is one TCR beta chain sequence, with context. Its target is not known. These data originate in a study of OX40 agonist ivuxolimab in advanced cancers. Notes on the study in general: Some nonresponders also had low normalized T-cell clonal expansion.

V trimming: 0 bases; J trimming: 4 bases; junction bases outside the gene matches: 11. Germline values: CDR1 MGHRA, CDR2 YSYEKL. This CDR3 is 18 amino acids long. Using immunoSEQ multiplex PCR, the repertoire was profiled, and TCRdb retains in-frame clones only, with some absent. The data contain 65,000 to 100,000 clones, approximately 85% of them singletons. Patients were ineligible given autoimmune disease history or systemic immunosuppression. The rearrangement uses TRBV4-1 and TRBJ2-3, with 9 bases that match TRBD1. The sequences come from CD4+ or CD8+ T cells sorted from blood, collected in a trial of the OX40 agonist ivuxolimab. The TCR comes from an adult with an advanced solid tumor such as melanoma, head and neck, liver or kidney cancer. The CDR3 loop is CASSQEGPGQGRSDTQYF. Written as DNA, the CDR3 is TGCGCCAGCAGCCAAGAGGGGCCCGGACAGGGGCGCTCAGATACGCAGTATTTT.